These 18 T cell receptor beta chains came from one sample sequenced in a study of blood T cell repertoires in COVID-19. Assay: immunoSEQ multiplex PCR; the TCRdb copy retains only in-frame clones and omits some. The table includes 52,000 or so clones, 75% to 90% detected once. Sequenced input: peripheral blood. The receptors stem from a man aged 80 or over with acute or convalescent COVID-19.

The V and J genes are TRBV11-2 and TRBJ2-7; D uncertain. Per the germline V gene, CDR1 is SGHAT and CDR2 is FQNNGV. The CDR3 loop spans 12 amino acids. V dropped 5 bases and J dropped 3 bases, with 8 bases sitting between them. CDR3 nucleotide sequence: TGTGCCAGCAGCCCAAGCCGCTACGAGCAGTACTTC. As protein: CASSPSRYEQYF.

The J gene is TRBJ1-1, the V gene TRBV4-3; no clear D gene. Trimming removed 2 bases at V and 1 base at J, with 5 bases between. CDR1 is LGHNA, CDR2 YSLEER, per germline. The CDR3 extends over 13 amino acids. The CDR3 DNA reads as TGCGCCAGCAGCCAACAGGAGAACACTGAAGCTTTCTTT. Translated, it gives CASSQQENTEAFF.

This chain's CDR3 is CASSQDRGHYSLNTEAFF. For the CDR3, the DNA is TGCGCCAGCAGCCAAGATAGGGGACACTACTCGTTGAACACTGAAGCTTTCTTT. The chain combines TRBV4-1 with TRBJ1-1, with D tentatively TRBD1 (6 bases). V was clipped by 0 bases and J by 0 bases, with 17 bases between them. The CDR3 is 18 amino acids. Germline assignment: CDR1 MGHRA and CDR2 YSYEKL.

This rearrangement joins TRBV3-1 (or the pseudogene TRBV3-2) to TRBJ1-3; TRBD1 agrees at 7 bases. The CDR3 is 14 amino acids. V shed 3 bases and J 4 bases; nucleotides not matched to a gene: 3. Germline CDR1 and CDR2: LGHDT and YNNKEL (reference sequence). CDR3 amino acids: CASSQGTAGNTIYF. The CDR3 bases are TGTGCCAGCAGCCAGGGGACAGCAGGAAACACCATATATTTT.

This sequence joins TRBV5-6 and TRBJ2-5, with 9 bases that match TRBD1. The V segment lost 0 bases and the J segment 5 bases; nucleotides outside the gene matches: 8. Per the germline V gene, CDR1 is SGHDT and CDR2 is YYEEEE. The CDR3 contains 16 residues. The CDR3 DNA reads TGTGCCAGCAGCTTGGGGACAGGGGTTCCAAGTGAGACCCAGTACTTC. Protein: CASSLGTGVPSETQYF.

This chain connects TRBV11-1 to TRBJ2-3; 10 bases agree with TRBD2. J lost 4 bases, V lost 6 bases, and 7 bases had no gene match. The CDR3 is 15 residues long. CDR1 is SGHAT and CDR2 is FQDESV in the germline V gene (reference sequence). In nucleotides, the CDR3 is TGTGCCAGCAGACTCCTAGCGGGGGAGGCAGATACGCAGTATTTT. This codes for CASRLLAGEADTQYF.

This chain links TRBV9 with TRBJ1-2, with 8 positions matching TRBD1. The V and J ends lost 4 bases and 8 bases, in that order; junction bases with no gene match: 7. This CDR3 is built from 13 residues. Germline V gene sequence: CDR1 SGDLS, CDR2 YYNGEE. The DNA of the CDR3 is TGTGCCAGCAGCTTACACGACAGGGGCGGCTACACCTTC. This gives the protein CASSLHDRGGYTF.

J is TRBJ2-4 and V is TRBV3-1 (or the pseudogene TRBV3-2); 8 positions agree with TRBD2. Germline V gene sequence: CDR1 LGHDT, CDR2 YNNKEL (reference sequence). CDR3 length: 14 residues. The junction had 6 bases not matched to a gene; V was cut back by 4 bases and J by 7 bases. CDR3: CASSPGGRGNIQYF. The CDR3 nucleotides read TGTGCCAGCAGCCCGGGGGGGCGGGGGAACATTCAGTACTTC.

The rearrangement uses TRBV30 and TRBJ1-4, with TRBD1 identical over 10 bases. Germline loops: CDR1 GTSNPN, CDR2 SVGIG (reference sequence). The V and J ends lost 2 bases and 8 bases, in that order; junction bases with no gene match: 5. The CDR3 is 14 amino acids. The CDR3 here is CAWSRDRGREKLFF. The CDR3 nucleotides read TGTGCCTGGAGTCGAGACAGGGGGCGCGAAAAACTGTTTTTT.

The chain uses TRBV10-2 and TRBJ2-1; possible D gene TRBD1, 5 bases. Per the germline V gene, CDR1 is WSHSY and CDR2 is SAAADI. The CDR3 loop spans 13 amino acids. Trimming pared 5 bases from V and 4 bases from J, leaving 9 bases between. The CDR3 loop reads CASSRPGYNEQFF. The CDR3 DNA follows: TGCGCCAGCAGTAGGCCAGGGTACAATGAGCAGTTCTTC.

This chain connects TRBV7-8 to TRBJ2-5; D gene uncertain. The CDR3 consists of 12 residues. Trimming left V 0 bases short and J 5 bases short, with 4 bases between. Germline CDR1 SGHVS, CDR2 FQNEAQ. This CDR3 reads CASSLARETQYF. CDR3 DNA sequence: TGTGCCAGCAGCTTAGCTCGGGAGACCCAGTACTTC.

CDR3 sequence: CASSQGRGAVWGNTIYF. CDR3 DNA: TGTGCCAGCAGCCAGGGCAGGGGAGCTGTTTGGGGAAACACCATATATTTT. J is TRBJ1-3 and V is TRBV3-1 (or the pseudogene TRBV3-2); perhaps TRBD1 as D (6 bases). This CDR3 contains 17 residues. Germline lookup yields CDR1 LGHDT and CDR2 YNNKEL (reference sequence). V gave up 3 bases and J gave up 4 bases, with 19 bases separating them.

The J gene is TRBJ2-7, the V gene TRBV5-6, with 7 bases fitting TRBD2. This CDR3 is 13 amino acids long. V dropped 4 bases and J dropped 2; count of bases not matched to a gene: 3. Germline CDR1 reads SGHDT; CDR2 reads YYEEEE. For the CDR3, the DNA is TGTGCCAGCAGCCCCGGGACTACCTACGAGCAGTACTTC. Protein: CASSPGTTYEQYF.

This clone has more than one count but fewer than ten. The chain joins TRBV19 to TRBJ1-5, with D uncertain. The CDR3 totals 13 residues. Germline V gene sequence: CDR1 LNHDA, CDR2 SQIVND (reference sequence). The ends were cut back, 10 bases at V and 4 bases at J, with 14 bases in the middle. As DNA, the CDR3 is TGTGCCATCAGTCGACTCCCTAATCAGCCCCAGCATTTT. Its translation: CAISRLPNQPQHF.

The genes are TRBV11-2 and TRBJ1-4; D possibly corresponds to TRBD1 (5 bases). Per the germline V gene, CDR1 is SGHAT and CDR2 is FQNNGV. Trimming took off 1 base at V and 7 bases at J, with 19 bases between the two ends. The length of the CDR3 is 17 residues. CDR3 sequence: CASSLVGGKSNGEKLFF. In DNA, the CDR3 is TGTGCCAGCAGCTTAGTTGGGGGGAAGTCGAATGGTGAAAAACTGTTTTTT.

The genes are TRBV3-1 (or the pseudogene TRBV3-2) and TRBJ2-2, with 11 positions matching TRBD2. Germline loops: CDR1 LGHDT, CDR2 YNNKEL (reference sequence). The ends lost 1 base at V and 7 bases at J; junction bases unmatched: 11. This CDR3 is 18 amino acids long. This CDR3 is CASSQGLLAGGYGGELFF. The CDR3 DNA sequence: TGTGCCAGCAGCCAAGGATTGCTAGCGGGGGGCTATGGCGGGGAGCTGTTTTTT.

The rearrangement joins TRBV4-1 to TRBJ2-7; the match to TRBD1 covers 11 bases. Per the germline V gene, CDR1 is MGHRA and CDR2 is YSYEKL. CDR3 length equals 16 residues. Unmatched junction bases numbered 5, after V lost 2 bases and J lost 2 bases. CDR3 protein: CASSQPGQGAPYEQYF. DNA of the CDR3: TGCGCCAGCAGCCAACCCGGACAGGGGGCACCCTACGAGCAGTACTTC.

CDR3 nucleotides: TGCGCCAGCAGCTTATTGGGGCGGGGCTGGGGAAATGAGCAGTTCTTC. Translation gives CASSLLGRGWGNEQFF. The chain uses TRBV5-1 and TRBJ2-1, with D perhaps matching TRBD2 (6 bases). Trimming took off 2 bases at V and 7 bases at J, with 19 bases between the two ends. Looked up from germline, CDR1 is SGHRS and CDR2 is YFSETQ. The CDR3 contains 16 residues.